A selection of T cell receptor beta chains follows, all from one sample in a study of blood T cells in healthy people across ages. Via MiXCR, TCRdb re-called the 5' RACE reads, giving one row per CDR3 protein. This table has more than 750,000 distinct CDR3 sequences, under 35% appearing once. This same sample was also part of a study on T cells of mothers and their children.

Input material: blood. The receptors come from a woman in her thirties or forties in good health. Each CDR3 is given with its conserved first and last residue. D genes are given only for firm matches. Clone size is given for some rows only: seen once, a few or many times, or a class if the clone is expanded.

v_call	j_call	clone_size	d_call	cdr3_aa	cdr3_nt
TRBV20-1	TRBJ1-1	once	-	CSARPAGGATEAFF	TGCAGTGCTAGACCCGCGGGGGGTGCCACTGAAGCTTTCTTT
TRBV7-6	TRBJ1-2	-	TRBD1	CASSAETGSLRARMRDYGYTF	TGTGCCAGCAGCGCAGAGACAGGGTCTTTAAGGGCTAGGATGAGGGACTATGGCTACACCTTC
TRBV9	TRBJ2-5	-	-	CASSAGGGAETQYF	TGTGCCAGCAGCGCCGGCGGCGGGGCAGAGACCCAGTACTTC
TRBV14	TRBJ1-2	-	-	CASSRERYGYTF	TGTGCCAGCAGCCGGGAACGCTATGGCTACACCTTC
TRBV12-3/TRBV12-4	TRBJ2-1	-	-	CASSPPGRSYNEQFF	TGTGCCAGCAGCCCCCCCGGCAGGTCCTACAATGAGCAGTTCTTC
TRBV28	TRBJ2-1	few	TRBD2	CASSSGTSGGVFHNEQFF	TGTGCCAGCAGTTCCGGGACTAGCGGGGGGGTTTTCCACAATGAGCAGTTCTTC
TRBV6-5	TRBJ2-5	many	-	CASSYGLQETQYF	TGTGCTAGCAGCTACGGGCTCCAAGAGACCCAGTACTTC
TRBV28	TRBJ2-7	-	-	CASSPDPFPPAYNEQYF	TGTGCCAGCAGTCCCGACCCGTTTCCACCCGCCTACAATGAGCAGTACTTC
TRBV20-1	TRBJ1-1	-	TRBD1	CSAPTGWDTEAFF	TGCAGTGCACCGACAGGGTGGGACACTGAAGCTTTCTTT
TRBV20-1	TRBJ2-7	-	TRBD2	CSARAGGNNQYF	TGCAGTGCTAGAGCGGGAGGGAATAATCAGTACTTC
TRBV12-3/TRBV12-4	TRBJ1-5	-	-	CASSLAGDQTKPQHF	TGTGCCAGCAGTTTAGCGGGGGACCAGACAAAGCCCCAGCATTTT